The T cell receptor beta chain described here comes from a study of graft-versus-host responses after intestinal transplantation. Background on the study: In this cohort, recipients had multivisceral, liver-intestinal, or isolated intestinal transplants. The recipients all started with anti-thymocyte globulin induction and then took tacrolimus and steroids for 3 to 4 years. Findings and limits, study-wide: Researchers found GvH clones in recipient marrow, and some showed up first in ileum or blood. The highest levels of circulating GvH clones went along with early declines in HvG clones after transplant.

The CDR3 runs to 14 residues. Trimming took 0 bases from V and 3 from J, leaving 6 bases between them. Germline V gives CDR1 WNHNN, CDR2 SYGVQD (reference sequence). Method: immunoSEQ multiplex PCR; TCRdb's copy keeps in-frame clones and lacks some. Seen here are more than 95,000 clones, about 90% observed once, and the top ten hold 0.7% to 0.9%. Regarding this clone: Antigen unknown.

The sample consisted of unstimulated CD4+ T cells sorted from spleen or lymph node cells, taken before intestinal transplant. The chain joins TRBV10-1 to TRBJ2-1; D is ambiguous. The clonotype was recovered from a human donor who received an intestinal transplant. The CDR3 DNA reads TGCGCCAGCAGTGAGTCGTATAGCTACAATGAGCAGTTCTTC. Translation: CASSESYSYNEQFF.